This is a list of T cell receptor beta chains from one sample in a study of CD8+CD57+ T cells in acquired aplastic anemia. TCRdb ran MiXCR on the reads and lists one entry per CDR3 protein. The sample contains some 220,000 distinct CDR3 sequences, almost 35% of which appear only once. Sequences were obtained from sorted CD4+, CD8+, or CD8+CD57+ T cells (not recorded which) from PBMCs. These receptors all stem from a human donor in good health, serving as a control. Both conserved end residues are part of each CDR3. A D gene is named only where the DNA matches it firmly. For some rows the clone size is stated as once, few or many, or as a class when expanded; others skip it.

CDR3: CAIKGDGNQPQHF
DNA: TGTGCCATCAAAGGGGATGGCAATCAGCCCCAGCATTTT
V: TRBV10-3
D: -
size: few
J: TRBJ1-5

CDR3: CASSSTGFYGYTF
DNA: TGTGCCAGCAGCTCGACAGGGTTTTATGGCTACACCTTC
V: TRBV5-8
D: TRBD1
size: few
J: TRBJ1-2

CDR3: CASSSTGVGNEQFF
DNA: TGTGCCAGCAGCTCCACAGGGGTCGGCAATGAGCAGTTCTTC
V: TRBV5-4
D: TRBD1
size: -
J: TRBJ2-1

CDR3: CASARFTGGHGRETQYF
DNA: TGCGCCAGCGCCCGATTTACCGGGGGTCACGGCCGAGAGACCCAGTACTTC
V: TRBV5-1
D: -
size: few
J: TRBJ2-5

CDR3: CASSLTGTVNTEAFF
DNA: TGTGCCAGCAGCTTGACCGGGACAGTGAACACTGAAGCTTTCTTT
V: TRBV5-4
D: TRBD1
size: few
J: TRBJ1-1

CDR3: CASNKLAGGTYEQYF
DNA: TGTGCCAGCAATAAACTAGCGGGGGGCACCTACGAGCAGTACTTC
V: TRBV10-3
D: TRBD2
size: -
J: TRBJ2-7

CDR3: CASRWRGVNTEAFF
DNA: TGTGCCAGCAGATGGAGGGGAGTGAACACTGAAGCTTTCTTT
V: TRBV27
D: -
size: few
J: TRBJ1-1

CDR3: CSSSLQGTDTQYF
DNA: TGCAGCTCATCCTTACAGGGGACAGATACGCAGTATTTT
V: TRBV29-1
D: TRBD1
size: once
J: TRBJ2-3

CDR3: CATSPVWDTEAFF
DNA: TGTGCCACCAGTCCCGTCTGGGACACTGAAGCTTTCTTT
V: TRBV10-3
D: -
size: -
J: TRBJ1-1

CDR3: CSGDRTGRYTF
DNA: TGCAGCGGCGACCGAACAGGCCGCTACACCTTC
V: TRBV29-1
D: -
size: -
J: TRBJ1-2

CDR3: CASSNRDRVTGELFF
DNA: TGTGCCAGTAGTAACCGGGACAGGGTGACCGGGGAGCTGTTTTTT
V: TRBV19
D: TRBD1
size: many
J: TRBJ2-2

CDR3: CASSQEFQGLEQYF
DNA: TGTGCCAGCAGCCAAGAATTCCAGGGGCTCGAGCAGTACTTC
V: TRBV14
D: -
size: many
J: TRBJ2-7

CDR3: CASSMERTDTQYF
DNA: TGTGCCAGTAGTATGGAACGCACAGATACGCAGTATTTT
V: TRBV19
D: -
size: many
J: TRBJ2-3

CDR3: CSVGWDSPLHF
DNA: TGCAGCGTTGGTTGGGATTCACCCCTCCACTTT
V: TRBV29-1
D: -
size: -
J: TRBJ1-6

CDR3: CSALDYSYEQYF
DNA: TGCAGTGCCCTGGACTACTCCTACGAGCAGTACTTC
V: TRBV20-1
D: -
size: -
J: TRBJ2-7

CDR3: CASTLGRELFF
DNA: TGTGCCAGCACCCTAGGCCGGGAGCTGTTTTTT
V: TRBV10-1
D: -
size: -
J: TRBJ2-2

CDR3: CASSKTFEGAQPQHF
DNA: TGTGCCAGCAGCAAGACGTTTGAAGGGGCCCAGCCCCAGCATTTT
V: TRBV7-9
D: -
size: -
J: TRBJ1-5

CDR3: CASTETSGASTDTQYF
DNA: TGTGCCAGCACCGAGACTAGCGGTGCTAGCACAGATACGCAGTATTTT
V: TRBV4-2
D: TRBD2
size: few
J: TRBJ2-3

CDR3: CASNIRRDISYNEQFF
DNA: TGTGCCAGCAACATACGAAGGGACATCTCCTACAATGAGCAGTTCTTC
V: TRBV7-8
D: -
size: -
J: TRBJ2-1

CDR3: CASRPTSTEQFF
DNA: TGTGCCAGCAGACCCACTAGCACCGAGCAGTTCTTC
V: TRBV12-3/TRBV12-4
D: -
size: few
J: TRBJ2-1

CDR3: CSARDIQGGGYEQYF
DNA: TGCAGTGCTAGGGACATCCAAGGAGGGGGATACGAGCAGTACTTC
V: TRBV20-1
D: -
size: many
J: TRBJ2-7

CDR3: CASRDRGSSDTQYF
DNA: TGTGCCAGCAGAGACCGCGGGAGTTCAGATACGCAGTATTTT
V: TRBV6-1
D: TRBD2
size: -
J: TRBJ2-3

CDR3: CASSTTSGSSDTQYF
DNA: TGCGCCAGCAGCACAACTAGCGGGAGCTCAGATACGCAGTATTTT
V: TRBV4-1
D: TRBD2
size: few
J: TRBJ2-3

CDR3: CSAHRPGTGSIYF
DNA: TGCAGTGCTCACCGCCCCGGGACAGGGAGCATATATTTT
V: TRBV20-1
D: TRBD1
size: -
J: TRBJ1-3

CDR3: CSVPSGDTQYF
DNA: TGCAGCGTTCCCTCCGGAGATACGCAGTATTTT
V: TRBV29-1
D: -
size: few
J: TRBJ2-3